This T cell receptor beta chain is from a study of blood T cell repertoires in COVID-19. Only one count was recorded for this clone. The CDR3 sequence is 13 residues long. V lost 4 bases, J lost 7 bases, and 4 bases stayed unmatched. The germline CDR1 and CDR2 sequences are MDHEN and SYDVKM. Only in-frame clones appear in the TCRdb table, and some are missing; sequencing was by immunoSEQ multiplex PCR. The sample carries 170,000 or so clones, 90% recorded once. The rearrangement uses TRBV28 and TRBJ1-5, with 7 positions matching TRBD1. This TCR was sampled from a man between 45 and 60 years old with acute or convalescent COVID-19. The sample was peripheral blood. CDR3 amino acids: CASSSFRGQPQHF. DNA for the CDR3: TGTGCCAGCAGTTCTTTCAGGGGGCAGCCCCAGCATTTT.